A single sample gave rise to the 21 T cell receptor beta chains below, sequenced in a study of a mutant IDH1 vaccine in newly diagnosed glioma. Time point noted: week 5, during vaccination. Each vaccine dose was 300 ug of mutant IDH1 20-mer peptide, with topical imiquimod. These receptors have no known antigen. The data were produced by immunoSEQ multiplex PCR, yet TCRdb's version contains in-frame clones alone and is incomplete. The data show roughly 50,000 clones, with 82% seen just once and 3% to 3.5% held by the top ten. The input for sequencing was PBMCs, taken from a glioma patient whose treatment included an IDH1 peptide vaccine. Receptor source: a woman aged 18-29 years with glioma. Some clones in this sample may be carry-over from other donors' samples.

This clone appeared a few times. The CDR3 bases are TGCGCCAGCAGCAGGACGGCAGTAACCTACGAGCAGTACTTC. Protein: CASSRTAVTYEQYF. The rearrangement uses TRBV5-1 and TRBJ2-7, with unresolved D. Per germline, CDR1 SGHRS and CDR2 YFSETQ. V was pared by 4 bases and J by 2 bases, with 13 bases between. CDR3 length equals 14 residues.

This CDR3 is CASSEVNRASGYTF. CDR3 nucleotide sequence: TGTGCCAGCAGTGAAGTGAACAGGGCGAGTGGCTACACCTTC. V usage is TRBV6-1 and J usage is TRBJ1-2; possible D gene TRBD1, 6 bases. Germline V CDR1 and CDR2: MNHNS, SASEGT. The length of the CDR3 is 14 residues. V lost 1 base and J lost 7, with 13 bases in between.

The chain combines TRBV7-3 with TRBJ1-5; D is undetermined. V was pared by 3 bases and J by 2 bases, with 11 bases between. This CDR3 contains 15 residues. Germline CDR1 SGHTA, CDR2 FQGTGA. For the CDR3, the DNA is TGTGCCAGCAGCTTGGAGGGCCCTGGCAATCAGCCCCAGCATTTT. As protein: CASSLEGPGNQPQHF.

The CDR3 loop is CASSSHPGAEAFF. CDR3 in DNA: TGTGCCAGCAGCTCGCACCCAGGGGCTGAAGCTTTCTTT. The rearrangement joins TRBV9 to TRBJ1-1, with D tentatively TRBD1 (6 bases). Germline V gene data show CDR1 as SGDLS and CDR2 as YYNGEE. The CDR3 runs to 13 residues. V lost 4 bases and J lost 6, with 13 bases in between.

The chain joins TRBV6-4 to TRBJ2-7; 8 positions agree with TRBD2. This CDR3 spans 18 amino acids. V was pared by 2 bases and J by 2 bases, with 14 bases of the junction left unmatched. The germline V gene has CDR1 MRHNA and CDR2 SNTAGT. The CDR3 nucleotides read TGTGCCAGCAGTGACCCGCCACCCTTTAGCGGGATCACCTACGAGCAGTACTTC. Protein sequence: CASSDPPPFSGITYEQYF.

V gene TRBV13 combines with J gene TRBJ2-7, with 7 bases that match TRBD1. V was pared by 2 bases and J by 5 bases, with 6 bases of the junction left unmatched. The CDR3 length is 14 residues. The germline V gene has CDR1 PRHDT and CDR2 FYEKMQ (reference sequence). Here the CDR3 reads CASSLRQGTHEQYF. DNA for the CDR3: TGTGCCAGCAGCTTACGACAGGGCACCCACGAGCAGTACTTC.

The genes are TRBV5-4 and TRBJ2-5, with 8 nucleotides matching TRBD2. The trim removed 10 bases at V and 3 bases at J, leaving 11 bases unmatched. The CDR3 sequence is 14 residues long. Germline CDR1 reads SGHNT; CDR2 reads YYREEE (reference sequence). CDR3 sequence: CAASPGGQEETQYF. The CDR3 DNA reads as TGTGCCGCCTCCCCGGGGGGGCAAGAAGAGACCCAGTACTTC.

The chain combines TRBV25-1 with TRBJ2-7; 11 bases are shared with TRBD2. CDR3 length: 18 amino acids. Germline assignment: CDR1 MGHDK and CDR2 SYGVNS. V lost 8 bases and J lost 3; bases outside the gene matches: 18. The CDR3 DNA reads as TGTGCCAGCGAAGGACTAGCGGGTTCCCCCTCGCACGACTACGAGCAGTACTTC. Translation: CASEGLAGSPSHDYEQYF.

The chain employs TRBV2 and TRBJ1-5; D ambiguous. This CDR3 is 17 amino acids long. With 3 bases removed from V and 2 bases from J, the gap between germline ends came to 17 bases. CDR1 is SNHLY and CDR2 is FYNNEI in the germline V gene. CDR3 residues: CASSDAVGVPGNQPQHF. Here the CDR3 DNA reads TGTGCCAGCAGTGACGCGGTCGGCGTGCCCGGCAATCAGCCCCAGCATTTT.

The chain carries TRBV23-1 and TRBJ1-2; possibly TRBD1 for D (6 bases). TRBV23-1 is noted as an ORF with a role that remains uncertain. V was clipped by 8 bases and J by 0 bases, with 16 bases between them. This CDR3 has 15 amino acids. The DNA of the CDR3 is TGCGCCAGCGGATCACAGGGCCTATCTAACTATGGCTACACCTTC. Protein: CASGSQGLSNYGYTF.

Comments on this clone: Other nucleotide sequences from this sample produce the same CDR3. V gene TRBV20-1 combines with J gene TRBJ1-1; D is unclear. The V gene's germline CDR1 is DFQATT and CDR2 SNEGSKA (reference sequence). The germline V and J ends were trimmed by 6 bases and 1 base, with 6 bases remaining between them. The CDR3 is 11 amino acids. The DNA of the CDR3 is TGCAGTGCCCCCCGGAACACTGAAGCTTTCTTT. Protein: CSAPRNTEAFF.

The CDR3 sequence is CASSSLAGASYEQYF. The CDR3 DNA reads TGTGCCAGCAGCAGCCTAGCGGGGGCATCGTACGAGCAGTACTTC. This chain uses TRBV5-6 with TRBJ2-7; the match to TRBD2 covers 10 bases. V lost 4 bases and J lost 4; bases outside the gene matches: 8. Germline CDR1 is SGHDT and CDR2 is YYEEEE. This CDR3 comprises 15 residues.

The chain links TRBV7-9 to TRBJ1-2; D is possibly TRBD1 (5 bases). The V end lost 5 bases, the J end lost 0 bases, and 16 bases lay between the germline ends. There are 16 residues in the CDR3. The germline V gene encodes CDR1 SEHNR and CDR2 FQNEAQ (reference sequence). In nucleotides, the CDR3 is TGTGCCAGCAGCCATAGTACAGGACCCTCTAACTATGGCTACACCTTC. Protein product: CASSHSTGPSNYGYTF.

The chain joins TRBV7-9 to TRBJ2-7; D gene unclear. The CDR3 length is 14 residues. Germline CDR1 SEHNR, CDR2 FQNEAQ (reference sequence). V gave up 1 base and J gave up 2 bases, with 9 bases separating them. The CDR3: CASSLGSGTYEQYF. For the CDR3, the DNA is TGTGCCAGCAGCTTAGGGTCTGGGACCTACGAGCAGTACTTC.

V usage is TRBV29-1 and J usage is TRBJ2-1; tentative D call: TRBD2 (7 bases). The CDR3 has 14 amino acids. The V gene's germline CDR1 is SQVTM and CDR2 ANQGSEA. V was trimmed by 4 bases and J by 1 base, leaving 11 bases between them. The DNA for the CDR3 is TGCAGCGTTGGAGGGGGGGGGTCCTACAATGAGCAGTTCTTC. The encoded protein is CSVGGGGSYNEQFF.

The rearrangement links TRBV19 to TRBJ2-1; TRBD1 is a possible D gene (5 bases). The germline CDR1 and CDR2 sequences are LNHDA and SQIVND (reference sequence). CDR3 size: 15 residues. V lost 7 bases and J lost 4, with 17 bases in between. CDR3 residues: CASTLAKTGYNEQFF. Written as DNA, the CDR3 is TGTGCCAGTACCCTCGCCAAAACAGGTTACAATGAGCAGTTCTTC.

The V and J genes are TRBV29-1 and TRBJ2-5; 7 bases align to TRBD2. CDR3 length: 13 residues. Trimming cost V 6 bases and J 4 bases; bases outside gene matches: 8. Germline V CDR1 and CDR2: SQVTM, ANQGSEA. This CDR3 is CSVRGRVAETQYF. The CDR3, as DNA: TGCAGCGTCCGAGGGAGGGTGGCAGAGACCCAGTACTTC.

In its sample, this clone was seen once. CDR3: CASSVNTGELFF. DNA for the CDR3: TGTGCCAGCAGCGTAAACACCGGGGAGCTGTTTTTT. This rearrangement joins TRBV9 to TRBJ2-2; no clear D. Germline CDR1 and CDR2: SGDLS and YYNGEE. Trimming shortened V by 1 base and J by 2 bases, and 0 bases separated the two germline ends. There are 12 residues in the CDR3. The full variable domain, with the rest looked up from reference TRBV9 and TRBJ2-2, is DSGVTQTPKHLITATGQRVTLRCSPRSGDLSVYWYQQSLDQGLQFLIQYYNGEERAKGNILERFSAQQFPDLHSELNLSSLELGDSALYFCASSVNTGELFFGEGSRLTVL.

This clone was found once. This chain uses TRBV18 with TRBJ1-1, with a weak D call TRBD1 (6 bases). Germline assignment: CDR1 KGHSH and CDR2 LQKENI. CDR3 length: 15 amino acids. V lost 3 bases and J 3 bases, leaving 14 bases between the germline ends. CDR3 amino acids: CASSPTGAGDTEAFF. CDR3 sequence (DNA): TGTGCCAGCTCACCGACGGGGGCGGGGGACACTGAAGCTTTCTTT.

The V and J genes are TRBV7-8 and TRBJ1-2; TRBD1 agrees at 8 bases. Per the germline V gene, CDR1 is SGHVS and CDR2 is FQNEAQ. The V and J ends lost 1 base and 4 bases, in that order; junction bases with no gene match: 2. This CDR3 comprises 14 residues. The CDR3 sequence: CASSLGDRIYGYTF. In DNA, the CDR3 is TGTGCCAGCAGCTTAGGGGACAGGATCTATGGCTACACCTTC.

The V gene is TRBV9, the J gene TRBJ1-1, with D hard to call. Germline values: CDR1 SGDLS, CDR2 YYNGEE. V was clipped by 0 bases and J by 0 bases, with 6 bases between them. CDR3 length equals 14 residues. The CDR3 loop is CASSVGVMNTEAFF. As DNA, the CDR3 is TGTGCCAGCAGCGTAGGGGTCATGAACACTGAAGCTTTCTTT.